These T cell receptor beta chains were read from a single sample in a study of cytomegalovirus exposure and HLA in healthy donors. The data were produced by immunoSEQ multiplex PCR, yet TCRdb's version contains in-frame clones alone and is incomplete. The data contain 90,000 to 120,000 clones, 77% of them singletons. The sequenced material came from PBMCs. The receptor source for this set is a male donor in good health and CMV-seronegative. Both conserved end residues are part of each CDR3. A D gene is named only where the DNA matches it firmly. Expanded clones get a size class; other rows say once, few or many, or leave the size out.

j_call: TRBJ2-1
d_call: NA
clone_size: NA
v_call: TRBV5-1
cdr3_length: 13
cdr3_nt: TGCGCCAGCAGCTTGGAACGGTACAATGAGCAGTTCTTC
cdr3_aa: CASSLERYNEQFF

j_call: TRBJ1-2
d_call: NA
clone_size: few
v_call: TRBV27
cdr3_length: 19
cdr3_nt: TGTGCCAGCAGTTTTCTAGTAAGGGCAGGGAATAGGTCTAACTATGGCTACACCTTC
cdr3_aa: CASSFLVRAGNRSNYGYTF

j_call: TRBJ2-1
d_call: TRBD1
clone_size: NA
v_call: TRBV15
cdr3_length: 15
cdr3_nt: TGTGCCACCAGCAGAGTCCGGACAGGGCCCAATGAGCAGTTCTTC
cdr3_aa: CATSRVRTGPNEQFF

j_call: TRBJ2-3
d_call: TRBD2
clone_size: once
v_call: TRBV28
cdr3_length: 16
cdr3_nt: TGTGCCAGCAGTTTAAATCGGGAGGGTAGCACAGATACGCAGTATTTT
cdr3_aa: CASSLNREGSTDTQYF

j_call: TRBJ1-2
d_call: NA
clone_size: NA
v_call: TRBV10-3
cdr3_length: 14
cdr3_nt: TGTGCCATCAGTGAGTCGAACAGAAACTATGGCTACACCTTC
cdr3_aa: CAISESNRNYGYTF

j_call: TRBJ2-7
d_call: TRBD1
clone_size: NA
v_call: TRBV9
cdr3_length: 16
cdr3_nt: TGTGCCAGCAGCGGAGAAGGGACAGGGAAAGACTACGAGCAGTACTTC
cdr3_aa: CASSGEGTGKDYEQYF

j_call: TRBJ2-5
d_call: TRBD1
clone_size: once
v_call: TRBV7-9
cdr3_length: 15
cdr3_nt: TGTGCCAGCAGCGCGAGGGACAGCCACCAAGAGACCCAGTACTTC
cdr3_aa: CASSARDSHQETQYF

j_call: TRBJ2-5
d_call: NA
clone_size: NA
v_call: TRBV5-6
cdr3_length: 15
cdr3_nt: TGTGCCAGCAGCTGGAAAAGGACAATACAAGAGACCCAGTACTTC
cdr3_aa: CASSWKRTIQETQYF

j_call: TRBJ2-7
d_call: TRBD1
clone_size: NA
v_call: TRBV28
cdr3_length: 15
cdr3_nt: TGTGCCAGCGGTGGCCGGGACAGGGGTTCCTACGAGCAGTACTTC
cdr3_aa: CASGGRDRGSYEQYF

j_call: TRBJ2-1
d_call: TRBD2
clone_size: NA
v_call: TRBV19
cdr3_length: 15
cdr3_nt: TGTGCCAGTAGTGTGACTAGCGGGAGTCTAAATGAGCAGTTCTTC
cdr3_aa: CASSVTSGSLNEQFF

j_call: TRBJ2-5
d_call: TRBD2
clone_size: NA
v_call: TRBV27
cdr3_length: 17
cdr3_nt: TGTGCCAGCAGTCGTGGACTAGCGGGAGTAGGAGGAGAGACCCAGTACTTC
cdr3_aa: CASSRGLAGVGGETQYF

j_call: TRBJ2-2
d_call: NA
clone_size: NA
v_call: TRBV27
cdr3_length: 14
cdr3_nt: TGTGCCAGCAGTTTATCGACGGGTGCCGGGGAGCTGTTTTTT
cdr3_aa: CASSLSTGAGELFF

j_call: TRBJ2-1
d_call: TRBD2
clone_size: NA
v_call: TRBV18
cdr3_length: 16
cdr3_nt: TGTGCCAGCTCACCACCGGGGACTAGCGGGAGTGGTGAGCAGTTCTTC
cdr3_aa: CASSPPGTSGSGEQFF

j_call: TRBJ2-7
d_call: TRBD2
clone_size: NA
v_call: TRBV28
cdr3_length: 15
cdr3_nt: TGTGCCAGCAGGGAAGCGGGGGGCCCCTTCTACGAGCAGTACTTC
cdr3_aa: CASREAGGPFYEQYF

j_call: TRBJ2-7
d_call: TRBD2
clone_size: NA
v_call: TRBV10-3
cdr3_length: 14
cdr3_nt: TGTGCCATCAGTGGGGGGGGGTCATTCTACGAGCAGTACTTC
cdr3_aa: CAISGGGSFYEQYF

j_call: TRBJ2-1
d_call: NA
clone_size: once
v_call: TRBV1
cdr3_length: 17
cdr3_nt: TGCACCAGCAGCCGGTTCGGGACTAGCGGGGACTACAATGAGCAGTTCTTC
cdr3_aa: CTSSRFGTSGDYNEQFF

j_call: TRBJ1-5
d_call: TRBD1
clone_size: NA
v_call: TRBV29-1
cdr3_length: 14
cdr3_nt: TGCAGCGTTGGGACAGGCGGTAGCAATCAGCCCCAGCATTTT
cdr3_aa: CSVGTGGSNQPQHF

j_call: TRBJ2-7
d_call: TRBD1
clone_size: NA
v_call: TRBV19
cdr3_length: 14
cdr3_nt: TGTGCCAGTAGTATTAACAGGGACAGCTACGAGCAGTACTTC
cdr3_aa: CASSINRDSYEQYF

j_call: TRBJ1-2
d_call: NA
clone_size: NA
v_call: TRBV10-3
cdr3_length: 15
cdr3_nt: TGTGCCATCAGTGAACGACAGGATACTAACTATGGCTACACCTTC
cdr3_aa: CAISERQDTNYGYTF

j_call: TRBJ2-7
d_call: TRBD2
clone_size: NA
v_call: TRBV28
cdr3_length: 14
cdr3_nt: TGTGCCAGCAGGTTCCGACTAGCGGGAGTCGAGCAGTACTTC
cdr3_aa: CASRFRLAGVEQYF

j_call: TRBJ2-7
d_call: TRBD1
clone_size: NA
v_call: TRBV6-1
cdr3_length: 13
cdr3_nt: TGTGCCAGCAGGGGGGACAGATTATACGAGCAGTACTTC
cdr3_aa: CASRGDRLYEQYF

j_call: TRBJ1-2
d_call: NA
clone_size: NA
v_call: TRBV14
cdr3_length: 17
cdr3_nt: TGTGCCAGCAGCCAGGGAGGAGGGGCAGGACATATCTATGGCTACACCTTC
cdr3_aa: CASSQGGGAGHIYGYTF

j_call: TRBJ1-2
d_call: TRBD1
clone_size: NA
v_call: TRBV5-4
cdr3_length: 15
cdr3_nt: TGTGCCAGCAGCTCCTTGACAGGGGGATTCTATGGCTACACCTTC
cdr3_aa: CASSSLTGGFYGYTF

j_call: TRBJ2-7
d_call: NA
clone_size: NA
v_call: TRBV6-4
cdr3_length: 13
cdr3_nt: TGTGCCAGCAGTGACGCCGGGAGCTGCGAGCAGTACTTC
cdr3_aa: CASSDAGSCEQYF

j_call: TRBJ1-2
d_call: NA
clone_size: few
v_call: TRBV30
cdr3_length: 13
cdr3_nt: TGTGCCTGGATGGGCCCTCCCGAGGGTGGCTACACCTTC
cdr3_aa: CAWMGPPEGGYTF

j_call: TRBJ2-1
d_call: TRBD2
clone_size: NA
v_call: TRBV10-1
cdr3_length: 15
cdr3_nt: TGCGCCAGCAGTGAGTCCCGCGGGAGGAGAGGTGAGCAGTTCTTC
cdr3_aa: CASSESRGRRGEQFF

j_call: TRBJ2-5
d_call: TRBD2
clone_size: NA
v_call: TRBV11-2
cdr3_length: 14
cdr3_nt: TGTGCCAGCAGCTTGGGACTAGCGAGGGAGACCCAGTACTTC
cdr3_aa: CASSLGLARETQYF

j_call: TRBJ1-4
d_call: TRBD1
clone_size: NA
v_call: TRBV4-2
cdr3_length: 14
cdr3_nt: TGTGCCAGCAGCCTAAACAGGGGTGAAGAAAAACTGTTTTTT
cdr3_aa: CASSLNRGEEKLFF

j_call: TRBJ2-3
d_call: NA
clone_size: NA
v_call: TRBV2
cdr3_length: 12
cdr3_nt: TGTGCCAGCAGGGGGGGTGGTGATACGCAGTATTTT
cdr3_aa: CASRGGGDTQYF

j_call: TRBJ2-7
d_call: TRBD2
clone_size: NA
v_call: TRBV4-1
cdr3_length: 15
cdr3_nt: TGCGCCAGCAGCCATGTACTAGCGGGGAGGGGCGAGCAGTACTTC
cdr3_aa: CASSHVLAGRGEQYF

j_call: TRBJ1-1
d_call: NA
clone_size: NA
v_call: TRBV6-1
cdr3_length: 12
cdr3_nt: TGTGCCGGTTCAGGGTATGACACTGAAGCTTTCTTT
cdr3_aa: CAGSGYDTEAFF

j_call: TRBJ2-7
d_call: TRBD1
clone_size: NA
v_call: TRBV28
cdr3_length: 13
cdr3_nt: TGTGCCGGGGGCTGGGGACAGGGATCCGAGCAGTACTTC
cdr3_aa: CAGGWGQGSEQYF

j_call: TRBJ2-1
d_call: TRBD2
clone_size: few
v_call: TRBV5-4
cdr3_length: 16
cdr3_nt: TGTGCCAGCAGCTTGGGATTCGCGGGAGATGGCAATGAGCAGTTCTTC
cdr3_aa: CASSLGFAGDGNEQFF

j_call: TRBJ2-5
d_call: TRBD1
clone_size: NA
v_call: TRBV28
cdr3_length: 15
cdr3_nt: TGTGCCAGCATTCAGATTCGGGACAGCCAAGAGACCCAGTACTTC
cdr3_aa: CASIQIRDSQETQYF

j_call: TRBJ1-1
d_call: TRBD1
clone_size: NA
v_call: TRBV27
cdr3_length: 13
cdr3_nt: TGTGCCAGCAGGAGACAGGGAGGCACTGAAGCTTTCTTT
cdr3_aa: CASRRQGGTEAFF

j_call: TRBJ2-3
d_call: NA
clone_size: NA
v_call: TRBV2
cdr3_length: 14
cdr3_nt: TGTGCCAGCAGTGATAACGGGGGCACAGATACGCAGTATTTT
cdr3_aa: CASSDNGGTDTQYF

j_call: TRBJ2-7
d_call: TRBD2
clone_size: NA
v_call: TRBV2
cdr3_length: 15
cdr3_nt: TGTGCCAGTGGGGGGAGACTAGCGGTCTCCTACGAGCAGTACTTC
cdr3_aa: CASGGRLAVSYEQYF

j_call: TRBJ2-1
d_call: TRBD2
clone_size: NA
v_call: TRBV2
cdr3_length: 17
cdr3_nt: TGTGCCAGCAGTGAAGAGGCTAGCGGGAGGTCAGTGAATGAGCAGTTCTTC
cdr3_aa: CASSEEASGRSVNEQFF

j_call: TRBJ2-7
d_call: NA
clone_size: NA
v_call: TRBV28
cdr3_length: 15
cdr3_nt: TGTGCCAGCAGTGGAGACAGTAGGGACTCCTACGAGCAGTACTTC
cdr3_aa: CASSGDSRDSYEQYF

j_call: TRBJ2-7
d_call: TRBD2
clone_size: once
v_call: TRBV7-9
cdr3_length: 14
cdr3_nt: TGTGCCAGCAGTGGGAGGGGACTGCTCTACGAGCAGTACTTC
cdr3_aa: CASSGRGLLYEQYF

j_call: TRBJ2-1
d_call: NA
clone_size: NA
v_call: TRBV5-1
cdr3_length: 15
cdr3_nt: TGCGCCAGCAGCTTGGGACAGAACTCCTACAATGAGCAGTTCTTC
cdr3_aa: CASSLGQNSYNEQFF

j_call: TRBJ1-5
d_call: TRBD1
clone_size: few
v_call: TRBV6-6
cdr3_length: 15
cdr3_nt: TGTGCCAGCAGTCCTCCGACAGGGAACAATCAGCCCCAGCATTTT
cdr3_aa: CASSPPTGNNQPQHF

j_call: TRBJ1-2
d_call: TRBD1
clone_size: once
v_call: TRBV9
cdr3_length: 19
cdr3_nt: TGTGCCAGCAGTGCCGGTACCGGGACAGGGGCGCTTCTAGGGTATGGCTACACCTTC
cdr3_aa: CASSAGTGTGALLGYGYTF

j_call: TRBJ2-7
d_call: TRBD2
clone_size: few
v_call: TRBV11-3
cdr3_length: 13
cdr3_nt: TGTGCCAGCTCCGGGGGGGCCTCCTACGAGCAGTACTTC
cdr3_aa: CASSGGASYEQYF

j_call: TRBJ2-3
d_call: NA
clone_size: few
v_call: TRBV4-1
cdr3_length: 14
cdr3_nt: TGCGCCAGCAGCAGGGGGTCCGCCACAGATACGCAGTATTTT
cdr3_aa: CASSRGSATDTQYF

j_call: TRBJ2-2
d_call: NA
clone_size: NA
v_call: TRBV21-1
cdr3_length: 21
cdr3_nt: TGTGCCAGCAGCGCGAGATGGACCGGGACTAGCGGTCTATCGAACACCGGGGAGCTGTTTTTT
cdr3_aa: CASSARWTGTSGLSNTGELFF

j_call: TRBJ2-5
d_call: NA
clone_size: NA
v_call: TRBV28
cdr3_length: 14
cdr3_nt: TGTGCCAGCAGTCGAGCAGGGAAACAAGAGACCCAGTACTTC
cdr3_aa: CASSRAGKQETQYF

j_call: TRBJ1-5
d_call: NA
clone_size: NA
v_call: TRBV5-1
cdr3_length: 15
cdr3_nt: TGCGCCAGCAGCCCCACAGGGTATGGTAATCAGCCCCAGCATTTT
cdr3_aa: CASSPTGYGNQPQHF

j_call: TRBJ2-3
d_call: NA
clone_size: NA
v_call: TRBV5-6
cdr3_length: 15
cdr3_nt: TGTGCCAGCAGCTTCATCGGGAGTAACACAGATACGCAGTATTTT
cdr3_aa: CASSFIGSNTDTQYF

j_call: TRBJ2-7
d_call: TRBD2
clone_size: NA
v_call: TRBV5-1
cdr3_length: 15
cdr3_nt: TGCGCCAGCAGCTTCATCGGGACTAGCGGGAACGAGCAGTACTTC
cdr3_aa: CASSFIGTSGNEQYF

j_call: TRBJ2-4
d_call: NA
clone_size: NA
v_call: TRBV27
cdr3_length: 15
cdr3_nt: TGTGCCAGCAGTGCGGGTGGTTGGGACAAAAACATTCAGTACTTC
cdr3_aa: CASSAGGWDKNIQYF

j_call: TRBJ1-1
d_call: TRBD1
clone_size: NA
v_call: TRBV5-6
cdr3_length: 13
cdr3_nt: TGTGCCAGCAGCTCTGACAGGGGAACTGAAGCTTTCTTT
cdr3_aa: CASSSDRGTEAFF

j_call: TRBJ1-3
d_call: TRBD1
clone_size: NA
v_call: TRBV12-5
cdr3_length: 17
cdr3_nt: TGTGCTAGTGGTTTGGTACTGGGACAGGGCTCTGGAAACACCATATATTTT
cdr3_aa: CASGLVLGQGSGNTIYF

j_call: TRBJ1-4
d_call: NA
clone_size: NA
v_call: TRBV27
cdr3_length: 15
cdr3_nt: TGTGCCAGCAGTCGAAATCCCCCCCGGGATGAAAAACTGTTTTTT
cdr3_aa: CASSRNPPRDEKLFF

j_call: TRBJ2-5
d_call: TRBD2
clone_size: NA
v_call: TRBV7-9
cdr3_length: 17
cdr3_nt: TGTGCCAGCAGCCCGGGGACTAGCGGGAGGGGCCAAGAGACCCAGTACTTC
cdr3_aa: CASSPGTSGRGQETQYF

j_call: TRBJ1-4
d_call: NA
clone_size: NA
v_call: TRBV5-4
cdr3_length: 13
cdr3_nt: TGTGCCAGCAGCTTGGAGGGGGTAGAAAAACTGTTTTTT
cdr3_aa: CASSLEGVEKLFF

j_call: TRBJ2-1
d_call: NA
clone_size: NA
v_call: TRBV6-4
cdr3_length: 15
cdr3_nt: TGTGCCAGCAGCGATCGGGAGAATGCGTACAATGAGCAGTTCTTC
cdr3_aa: CASSDRENAYNEQFF